This TCR beta chain is drawn from a study of blood T cell repertoires in COVID-19. Study as a whole: The samples span acute and convalescent COVID-19 from the United States, Italy and Spain.

CDR1 LGHDT and CDR2 YNNKEL come from the germline V gene (reference sequence). The CDR3 runs to 16 residues. V dropped 4 bases and J dropped 4; count of bases not matched to a gene: 8. How the authors handled the data: Scientists estimated how many nucleated cells there were by amplifying reference gene primers. Generated by immunoSEQ multiplex PCR, the TCRdb table keeps only in-frame clones and is missing some. That table gives V, J and clone size, and the DNA gave D and trimming. The repertoire includes approximately 140,000 clones, just over 85% of them detected once, and less than 2% sits in the top ten.

This chain links TRBV3-1 (or the pseudogene TRBV3-2) with TRBJ2-5; 11 bases map to TRBD2. The sample was peripheral blood. The TCR originated in a woman aged 60 to 75 with acute or convalescent COVID-19. As DNA, the CDR3 is TGTGCCAGCAGCCGGGGACTAGCGGCGCTCCCAGAGACCCAGTACTTC. Translating it yields CASSRGLAALPETQYF.